These 4 T cell receptor beta chains were all obtained from the same sample, sequenced in a study of CXCR3-negative and CXCR3-positive naive CD8 T cells. Study observations and caveats: Greater hydrophobicity was found in TRB CDR3s of CXCR3-positive naive cells than of CXCR3-negative naive cells.

Researchers prepared the TRB cDNA libraries using 5' RACE with UMI labels. TCRdb reprocessed the 5' RACE reads; each CDR3 protein has one entry and no DNA is given. The sample data list about 98,000 distinct CDR3 sequences. Their antigens are not known. Sequenced material: naive CXCR3+ CD8+ T cells from blood. As to subset: CD45RO-CCR7+CD27+CD95- naive CD8+ T cells expressing CXCR3 (TNR3+). Every receptor here comes from a human donor in good health. Some clones in this sample may be carry-over from other donors' samples.

This chain uses TRBV10-3 with TRBJ2-2. CDR1 ENHRY and CDR2 SYGVKD come from the germline V gene. This CDR3 has 12 amino acids. CDR3 loop: CAISEDPGELFF.

The CDR3 region is CAINPGLAPQETQYF. The rearrangement links TRBV7-9 to TRBJ2-5; TCRdb proposes TRBD2, but this gene call is untestable without DNA. Looked up from germline, CDR1 is SEHNR and CDR2 is FQNEAQ (reference sequence). The CDR3 consists of 15 residues.

The chain links TRBV14 to TRBJ2-1. The CDR3 is made up of 15 amino acids. Germline V CDR1 and CDR2: SGHDN, FVKESK. The CDR3 sequence: CASSQERYSNNEQFF.

This chain connects TRBV2 to TRBJ2-5; TCRdb designates TRBD1, a call that cannot be tested without DNA. Germline loops: CDR1 SNHLY, CDR2 FYNNEI. The CDR3 extends over 13 amino acids. The CDR3 sequence: CASSGQWEETQYF.